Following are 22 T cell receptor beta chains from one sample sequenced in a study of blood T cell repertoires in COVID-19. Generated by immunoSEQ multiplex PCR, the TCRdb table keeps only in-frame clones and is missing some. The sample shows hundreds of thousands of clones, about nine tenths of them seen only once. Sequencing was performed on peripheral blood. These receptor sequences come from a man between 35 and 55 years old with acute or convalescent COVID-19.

The CDR3 DNA is TGTGCCAGCAGCTTACGGCAGGGTAACCCAGATACGCAGTATTTT. Its translation: CASSLRQGNPDTQYF. J is TRBJ2-3 and V is TRBV5-4; D perhaps matches TRBD1 (5 bases). Germline CDR1 and CDR2: SGHNT and YYREEE (reference sequence). The CDR3 sequence is 15 residues long. The V and J ends lost 2 bases and 4 bases respectively, with 14 bases between them.

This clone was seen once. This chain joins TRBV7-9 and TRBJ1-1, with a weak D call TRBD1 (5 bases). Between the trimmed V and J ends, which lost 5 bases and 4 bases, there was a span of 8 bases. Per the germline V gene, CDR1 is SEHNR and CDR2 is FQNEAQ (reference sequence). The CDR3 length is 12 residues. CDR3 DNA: TGTGCCAGCAGCGAAAGGGGCACTGAAGCTTTCTTT. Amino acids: CASSERGTEAFF.

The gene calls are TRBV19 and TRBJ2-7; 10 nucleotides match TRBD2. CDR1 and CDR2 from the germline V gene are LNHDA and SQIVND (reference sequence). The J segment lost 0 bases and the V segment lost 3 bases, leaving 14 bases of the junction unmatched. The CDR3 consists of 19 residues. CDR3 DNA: TGTGCCAGTAGTATGGTCGGAATAGCGGGAGGCGCCAGCTCCTACGAGCAGTACTTC. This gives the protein CASSMVGIAGGASSYEQYF.

The CDR3 nucleotides are TGTGCCAGCACCGACAGGAGCTCCTACAATGAGCAGTTCTTC. Translated: CASTDRSSYNEQFF. The V call is TRBV11-2, the J call TRBJ2-1; D possibly corresponds to TRBD1 (6 bases). Per germline, CDR1 SGHAT and CDR2 FQNNGV. Trimming left V 7 bases short and J 0 bases short, with 10 bases between. The CDR3 is 14 amino acids.

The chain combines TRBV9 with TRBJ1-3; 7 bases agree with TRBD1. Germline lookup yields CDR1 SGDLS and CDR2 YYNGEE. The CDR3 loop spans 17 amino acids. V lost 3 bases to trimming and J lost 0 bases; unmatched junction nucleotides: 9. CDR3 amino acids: CASSAPRTGVSGNTIYF. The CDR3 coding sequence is TGTGCCAGCAGCGCCCCGAGAACAGGGGTCTCTGGAAACACCATATATTTT. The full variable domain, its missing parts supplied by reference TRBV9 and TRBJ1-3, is DSGVTQTPKHLITATGQRVTLRCSPRSGDLSVYWYQQSLDQGLQFLIQYYNGEERAKGNILERFSAQQFPDLHSELNLSSLELGDSALYFCASSAPRTGVSGNTIYFGEGSWLTVV.

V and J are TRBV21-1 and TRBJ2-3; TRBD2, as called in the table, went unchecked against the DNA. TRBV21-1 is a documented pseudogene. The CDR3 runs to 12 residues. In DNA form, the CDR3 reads TGTGCCATTCCCGCCTCGGGAGATACGCAGTATTTT. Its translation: CAIPASGDTQYF.

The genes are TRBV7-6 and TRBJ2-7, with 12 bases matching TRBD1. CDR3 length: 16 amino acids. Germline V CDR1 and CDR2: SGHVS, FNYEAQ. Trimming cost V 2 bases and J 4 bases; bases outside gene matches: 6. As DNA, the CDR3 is TGTGCCAGCAGCTTAACTGAGGGACAGGGGGCGTACGAGCAGTACTTC. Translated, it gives CASSLTEGQGAYEQYF. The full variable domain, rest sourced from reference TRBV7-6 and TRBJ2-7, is GAGVSQSPRYKVTKRGQDVALRCDPISGHVSLYWYRQALGQGPEFLTYFNYEAQQDKSGLPNDRFSAERPEGSISTLTIQRTEQRDSAMYRCASSLTEGQGAYEQYFGPGTRLTVT.

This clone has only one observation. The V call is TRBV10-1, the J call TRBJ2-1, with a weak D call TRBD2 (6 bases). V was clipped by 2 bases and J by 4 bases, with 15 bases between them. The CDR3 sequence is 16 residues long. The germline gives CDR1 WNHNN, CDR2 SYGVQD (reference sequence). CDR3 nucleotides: TGCGCCAGCAGTGAGACCCTCCGGAGGGTTTACAATGAGCAGTTCTTC. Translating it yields CASSETLRRVYNEQFF.

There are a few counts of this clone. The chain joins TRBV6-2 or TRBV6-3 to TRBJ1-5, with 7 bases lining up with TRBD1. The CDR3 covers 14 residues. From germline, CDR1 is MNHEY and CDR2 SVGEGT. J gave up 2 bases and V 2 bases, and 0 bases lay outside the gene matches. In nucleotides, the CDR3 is TGTGCCAGCAGTTACGGACAGGGCAATCAGCCCCAGCATTTT. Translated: CASSYGQGNQPQHF.

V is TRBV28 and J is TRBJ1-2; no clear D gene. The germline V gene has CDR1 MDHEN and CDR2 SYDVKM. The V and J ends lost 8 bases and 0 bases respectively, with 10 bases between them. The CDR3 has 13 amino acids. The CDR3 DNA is TGTGCCAGCCGAGACACAGCTAACTATGGCTACACCTTC. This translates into CASRDTANYGYTF.

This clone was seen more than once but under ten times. This chain's CDR3 is CASSIGGNTEAFF. The CDR3, as DNA: TGTGCCAGTAGTATTGGCGGGAACACTGAAGCTTTCTTT. The rearrangement uses TRBV19 and TRBJ1-1; D unresolved. Trimming removed 3 bases from V and 1 base from J, with 6 bases in between. The CDR3 consists of 13 residues. The germline CDR1 and CDR2 sequences are LNHDA and SQIVND (reference sequence). Based on the CDR3 plus reference TRBV19 and TRBJ1-1, the full variable domain is DGGITQSPKYLFRKEGQNVTLSCEQNLNHDAMYWYRQDPGQGLRLIYYSQIVNDFQKGDIAEGYSVSREKKESFPLTVTSAQKNPTAFYLCASSIGGNTEAFFGQGTRLTVV.

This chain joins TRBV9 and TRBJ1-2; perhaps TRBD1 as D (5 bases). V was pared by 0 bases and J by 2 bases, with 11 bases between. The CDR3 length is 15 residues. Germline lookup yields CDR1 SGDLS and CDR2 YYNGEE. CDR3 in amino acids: CASSVVPGGNYGYTF. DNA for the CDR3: TGTGCCAGCAGCGTAGTGCCGGGGGGGAACTATGGCTACACCTTC.

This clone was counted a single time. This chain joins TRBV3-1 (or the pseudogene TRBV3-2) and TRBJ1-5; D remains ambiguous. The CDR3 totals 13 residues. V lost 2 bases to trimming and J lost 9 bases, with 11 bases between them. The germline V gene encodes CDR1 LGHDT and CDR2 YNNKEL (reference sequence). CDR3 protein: CASSQTRLGPQHF. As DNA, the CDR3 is TGTGCCAGCAGCCAAACTAGGCTGGGGCCCCAGCATTTT.

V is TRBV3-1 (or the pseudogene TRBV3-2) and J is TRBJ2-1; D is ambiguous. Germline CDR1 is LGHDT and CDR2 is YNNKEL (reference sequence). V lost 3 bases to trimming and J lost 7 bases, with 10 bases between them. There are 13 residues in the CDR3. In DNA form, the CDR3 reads TGTGCCAGCAGCCACCTAACAGCAAATGAGCAGTTCTTC. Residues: CASSHLTANEQFF.

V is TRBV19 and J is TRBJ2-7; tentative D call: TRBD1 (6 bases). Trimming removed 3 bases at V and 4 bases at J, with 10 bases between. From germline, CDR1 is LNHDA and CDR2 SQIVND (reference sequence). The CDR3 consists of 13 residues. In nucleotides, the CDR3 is TGTGCCAGTAGTATGAGGACAGATTACGAGCAGTACTTC. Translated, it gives CASSMRTDYEQYF.

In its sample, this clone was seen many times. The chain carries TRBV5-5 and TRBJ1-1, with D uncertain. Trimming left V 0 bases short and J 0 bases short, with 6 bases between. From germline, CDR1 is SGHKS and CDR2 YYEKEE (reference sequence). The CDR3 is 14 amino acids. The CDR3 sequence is CASSLATMNTEAFF. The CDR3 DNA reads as TGTGCCAGCAGCTTGGCGACTATGAACACTGAAGCTTTCTTT. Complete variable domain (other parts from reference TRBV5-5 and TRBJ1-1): DAGVTQSPTHLIKTRGQQVTLRCSPISGHKSVSWYQQVLGQGPQFIFQYYEKEERGRGNFPDRFSARQFPNYSSELNVNALLLGDSALYLCASSLATMNTEAFFGQGTRLTVV.

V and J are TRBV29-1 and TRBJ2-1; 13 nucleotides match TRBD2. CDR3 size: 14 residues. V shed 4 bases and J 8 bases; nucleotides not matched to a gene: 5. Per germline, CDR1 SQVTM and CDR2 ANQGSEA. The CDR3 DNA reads TGCAGCGTTGGAGGGACTAGCGGGGTCTATGAGCAGTTCTTC. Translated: CSVGGTSGVYEQFF.

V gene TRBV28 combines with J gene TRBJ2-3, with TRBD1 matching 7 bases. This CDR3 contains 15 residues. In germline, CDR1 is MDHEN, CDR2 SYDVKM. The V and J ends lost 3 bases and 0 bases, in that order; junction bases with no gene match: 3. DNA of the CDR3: TGTGCCAGCAGTTTGTACAGGGGCAGCACAGATACGCAGTATTTT. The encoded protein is CASSLYRGSTDTQYF.

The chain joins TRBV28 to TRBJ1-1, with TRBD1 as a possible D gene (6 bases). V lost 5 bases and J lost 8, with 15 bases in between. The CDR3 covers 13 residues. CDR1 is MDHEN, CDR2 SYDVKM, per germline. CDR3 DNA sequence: TGTGCCAGCAGTGCGGGGGGGCGATGGGAAGCTTTCTTT. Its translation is CASSAGGRWEAFF.

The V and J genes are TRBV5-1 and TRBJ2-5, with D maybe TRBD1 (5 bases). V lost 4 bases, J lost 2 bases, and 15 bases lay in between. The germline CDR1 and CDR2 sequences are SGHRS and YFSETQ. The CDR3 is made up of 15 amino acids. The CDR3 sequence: CASSPVRQLQETQYF. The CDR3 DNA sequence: TGCGCCAGCAGCCCTGTTCGACAGCTTCAAGAGACCCAGTACTTC.

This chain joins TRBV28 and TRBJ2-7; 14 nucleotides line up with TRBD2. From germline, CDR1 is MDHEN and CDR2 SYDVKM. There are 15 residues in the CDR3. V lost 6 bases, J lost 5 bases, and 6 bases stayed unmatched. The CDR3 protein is CASRETSGGVHEQYF. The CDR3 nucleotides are TGTGCCAGCAGGGAGACTAGCGGGGGGGTCCACGAGCAGTACTTC.

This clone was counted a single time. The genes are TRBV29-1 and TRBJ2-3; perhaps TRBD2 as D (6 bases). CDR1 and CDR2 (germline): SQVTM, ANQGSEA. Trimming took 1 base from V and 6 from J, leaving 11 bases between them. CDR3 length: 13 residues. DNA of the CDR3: TGCAGCGTTGAAGGGAGGGCTAGCGATACGCAGTATTTT. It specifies CSVEGRASDTQYF.